A single sample gave rise to the 17 T cell receptor beta chains below, sequenced in a study of T cell responses to AZD1222 COVID-19 vaccine. TCRdb keeps only in-frame clones here, not all; method: immunoSEQ multiplex PCR. The table includes about 190,000 clones, about 87% detected once. Material: peripheral blood, obtained on day 0 of MenACWY control vaccination. All receptors derive from an adult in good health.

The chain couples TRBV6-6 to TRBJ1-4, with D maybe TRBD1 (6 bases). V was pared by 6 bases and J by 7 bases, with 18 bases between. Germline V CDR1 and CDR2: MNHNY, SVGAGI (reference sequence). The CDR3 spans 15 residues. The CDR3 sequence is CASSYSRGGLEKLFF. The CDR3 DNA follows: TGTGCCAGCAGCTATTCCAGGGGCGGTCTTGAAAAACTGTTTTTT.

The chain employs TRBV4-3 and TRBJ2-7, with D hard to call. V was shortened by 0 bases and J by 4 bases, with 7 bases between the two germline ends. This CDR3 is 13 amino acids long. Germline V gives CDR1 LGHNA, CDR2 YSLEER. CDR3 sequence reads: CASSQDIWYEQYF. The DNA for the CDR3 is TGCGCCAGCAGCCAAGATATATGGTACGAGCAGTACTTC.

The chain combines TRBV9 with TRBJ2-7; the D is unclear. The V gene lost 4 bases and the J gene lost 3 bases, with 11 bases spanning the gap. CDR1 is SGDLS and CDR2 is YYNGEE in the germline V gene. This CDR3 contains 13 residues. The CDR3 region has the DNA TGTGCCAGCAGCACCTCGTCGGGCTACGAGCAGTACTTC. Translated: CASSTSSGYEQYF.

The J gene is TRBJ2-1, the V gene TRBV7-8, with 8 bases identical to TRBD1. With 4 bases clipped from V and 4 bases from J, the junction kept 12 bases outside the gene matches. From germline, CDR1 is SGHVS and CDR2 FQNEAQ. This CDR3 is 17 amino acids long. For the CDR3, the DNA is TGTGCCAGCAGCTACAACATACAGGGGGGTACGTACAATGAGCAGTTCTTC. As protein: CASSYNIQGGTYNEQFF.

The chain joins TRBV7-9 to TRBJ2-3; D uncertain. Germline values: CDR1 SEHNR, CDR2 FQNEAQ (reference sequence). The CDR3 is 14 residues long. Trimming took 4 bases from V and 0 from J, leaving 8 bases between them. The CDR3 protein is CASSSPSSTDTQYF. The CDR3 DNA reads TGTGCCAGCAGCTCCCCCAGTAGCACAGATACGCAGTATTTT. The whole variable domain, filled in from reference TRBV7-9 and TRBJ2-3, reads DTGVSQNPRHKITKRGQNVTFRCDPISEHNRLYWYRQTLGQGPEFLTYFQNEAQLEKSRLLSDRFSAERPKGSFSTLEIQRTEQGDSAMYLCASSSPSSTDTQYFGPGTRLTVL.

This sequence joins TRBV15 and TRBJ2-1, with D possibly being TRBD1 (7 bases). The V and J ends lost 8 bases and 7 bases respectively, with 15 bases between them. CDR1 and CDR2 from the germline V gene are LNHNV and YYDKDF (reference sequence). This CDR3 contains 13 residues. CDR3 sequence reads: CATGGTDSNEQFF. The CDR3, as DNA: TGTGCCACCGGGGGGACAGATAGTAATGAGCAGTTCTTC.

This clone has only one observation. The gene calls are TRBV24-1 and TRBJ2-1; the D is unclear. This CDR3 spans 14 amino acids. Between the trimmed V and J ends, which lost 9 bases and 5 bases, there was a span of 16 bases. Germline-derived CDR1 and CDR2 are KGHDR and SFDVKD. The CDR3 bases are TGTGCCACCCAGAGACTTTTTGGCGACAATGAGCAGTTCTTC. Translating gives CATQRLFGDNEQFF.

The chain links TRBV11-1 to TRBJ2-3; TRBD2 might be the D (6 bases). Germline CDR1 and CDR2: SGHAT and FQDESV (reference sequence). Trimming stripped 5 bases from V and 1 base from J, with 10 bases between. This CDR3 comprises 14 residues. CDR3 in amino acids: CASSRRERTDTQYF. Written as DNA, the CDR3 is TGTGCCAGCAGCCGTCGGGAGCGCACAGATACGCAGTATTTT.

This clone was seen a few times. This rearrangement joins TRBV4-1 to TRBJ2-7, with TRBD1 as a possible D gene (6 bases). The germline V gene has CDR1 MGHRA and CDR2 YSYEKL. V dropped 2 bases and J dropped 5 bases, with 16 bases sitting between them. This CDR3 comprises 15 residues. The DNA of the CDR3 is TGCGCCAGCAGCCAAATCTCAGGGGTTAACGACGAGCAGTACTTC. This sequence encodes CASSQISGVNDEQYF.

This clone was detected a few times. V usage is TRBV7-2 and J usage is TRBJ2-7; D not resolved. This CDR3 is 15 amino acids long. CDR1 is SGHTA, CDR2 FQGNSA, per germline. Between the trimmed V and J ends, which lost 0 bases and 3 bases, there was a span of 12 bases. The CDR3 protein is CASSLAPGFDYEQYF. The CDR3 coding sequence is TGTGCCAGCAGCTTAGCGCCCGGTTTCGACTACGAGCAGTACTTC.

This clone has just one count. This chain connects TRBV11-2 to TRBJ1-1, with D maybe TRBD1 (5 bases). The V and J ends lost 2 bases and 1 base respectively, with 11 bases between them. Germline V CDR1 and CDR2: SGHAT, FQNNGV. CDR3 size: 15 residues. In nucleotides, the CDR3 is TGTGCCAGCAGCTTACTCCGGGACCCGAACACTGAAGCTTTCTTT. This translates into CASSLLRDPNTEAFF.

This clone was recorded once. This rearrangement joins TRBV5-1 to TRBJ1-1; tentative D call: TRBD1 (6 bases). The CDR3 has 15 residues. Germline CDR1 is SGHRS and CDR2 is YFSETQ. V dropped 0 bases and J dropped 5 bases, with 14 bases sitting between them. The CDR3 spells CASSLGSDSKTEAFF. In DNA, the CDR3 is TGCGCCAGCAGCTTGGGTTCGGACAGTAAGACTGAAGCTTTCTTT.

The genes are TRBV5-4 and TRBJ1-2, with TRBD1 identical over 9 bases. The CDR3 consists of 15 residues. The trim removed 4 bases at V and 9 bases at J, leaving 13 bases unmatched. CDR1 SGHNT and CDR2 YYREEE come from the germline V gene (reference sequence). CDR3 loop: CASSKGQGPMISYTF. The CDR3 coding sequence is TGTGCCAGCAGCAAGGGACAGGGTCCTATGATTAGCTACACCTTC.

This clone appeared once. The rearrangement links TRBV9 to TRBJ1-4; weak D call: TRBD1 (5 bases). Trimming removed 0 bases from V and 8 bases from J, with 14 bases in between. The CDR3 has 15 residues. CDR1 SGDLS and CDR2 YYNGEE come from the germline V gene. This CDR3 reads CASSVAGGEGEKLFF. For the CDR3, the DNA is TGTGCCAGCAGCGTAGCAGGAGGGGAGGGGGAAAAACTGTTTTTT.

The chain links TRBV6-1 to TRBJ1-2; no definite D call. V lost 3 bases and J lost 3, with 11 bases in between. The CDR3 has 14 amino acids. The V gene's germline CDR1 is MNHNS and CDR2 SASEGT. The CDR3 loop is CASSELPEDYGYTF. The CDR3 coding sequence is TGTGCCAGCAGTGAGCTCCCGGAAGACTATGGCTACACCTTC.

This chain uses TRBV5-1 with TRBJ2-3; 7 bases align to TRBD2. The germline V gene encodes CDR1 SGHRS and CDR2 YFSETQ. V lost 5 bases to trimming and J lost 0 bases; unmatched junction nucleotides: 15. This CDR3 is built from 18 residues. CDR3 nucleotides: TGCGCCAGCAGTTCCCTGACTTTGGCGGGACTAAGCACAGATACGCAGTATTTT. Its translation: CASSSLTLAGLSTDTQYF. Drawing the rest from reference TRBV5-1 and TRBJ2-3, the complete variable domain is KAGVTQTPRYLIKTRGQQVTLSCSPISGHRSVSWYQQTPGQGLQFLFEYFSETQRNKGNFPGRFSGRQFSNSRSEMNVSTLELGDSALYLCASSSLTLAGLSTDTQYFGPGTRLTVL.

CDR3 bases: TGTGCCAGCAGTTTTAGAGGACGAGACCAAGAGACCCAGTACTTC. Its protein product is CASSFRGRDQETQYF. The chain employs TRBV28 and TRBJ2-5; D gene uncertain. CDR3 size: 15 residues. CDR1 and CDR2 (germline): MDHEN, SYDVKM. The germline V and J ends were trimmed by 3 bases and 0 bases, with 11 bases remaining between them. The full variable domain, its missing parts supplied by reference TRBV28 and TRBJ2-5, is DVKVTQSSRYLVKRTGEKVFLECVQDMDHENMFWYRQDPGLGLRLIYFSYDVKMKEKGDIPEGYSVSREKKERFSLILESASTNQTSMYLCASSFRGRDQETQYFGPGTRLLVL.